This T cell receptor (beta chain) is from a study of blood T cell repertoires in COVID-19. Study as a whole: The United States, Italy and Spain provided the acute and convalescent COVID-19 samples.

V was clipped by 4 bases and J by 1 base, with 12 bases between them. CDR1 is SGHNT, CDR2 YYREEE, per germline (reference sequence). The CDR3 totals 14 residues. Generated by immunoSEQ multiplex PCR, the TCRdb table keeps only in-frame clones and is missing some. The table includes 70,000 or so clones, approximately 75% detected once. The sequencing input was peripheral blood. The receptor's source is a human donor in a cohort sampled during active COVID-19. The V gene is TRBV5-4, the J gene TRBJ2-7, with a possible D match to TRBD1 (6 bases). CDR3 region: CASSLDSQSYEQYF. CDR3 in DNA: TGTGCCAGCAGCCTGGACAGTCAGTCCTACGAGCAGTACTTC.